This passage covers 13 T cell receptor beta chains from one sample sequenced in a study of blood T cell repertoires in COVID-19. Measured with immunoSEQ multiplex PCR; TCRdb has only the in-frame clones, and not every one. The sample has around 190,000 clones; 81% are singletons. Sequencing input: PBMCs or T cells enriched from blood (not recorded which). The receptors were gathered from a man in his forties who had recovered from COVID-19.

The rearrangement uses TRBV12-3 or TRBV12-4 and TRBJ1-2, with 8 bases aligning to TRBD1. This CDR3 region has 13 residues. Germline trimming cut 6 bases from V and 6 bases from J; bases unmatched to any gene: 6. CDR3 amino acids: CASRRTGLHGYTF. CDR3 sequence (DNA): TGTGCCAGCAGAAGGACAGGGTTACATGGCTACACCTTC.

The V call is TRBV2, the J call TRBJ1-1; perhaps TRBD1 as D (6 bases). The length of the CDR3 is 15 residues. Germline V gene lookup returns CDR1 SNHLY and CDR2 FYNNEI. Between the trimmed V and J ends, which lost 0 bases and 6 bases, there was a span of 14 bases. CDR3 nucleotide sequence: TGTGCCAGCAGTGAAGCGAGGGGGGGACGGGCTGAAGCTTTCTTT. It translates to CASSEARGGRAEAFF.

This clone has a handful of counts. The chain is built from TRBV11-2 and TRBJ1-6; a weak D match, TRBD1 (5 bases). The germline V gene encodes CDR1 SGHAT and CDR2 FQNNGV. CDR3 length equals 14 residues. V lost 5 bases and J lost 7, with 12 bases in between. The CDR3 DNA sequence: TGTGCCAGCAGCGCGGGACGGCTCAATTCACCCCTCCACTTT. Protein: CASSAGRLNSPLHF.

This sequence joins TRBV10-3 and TRBJ2-1; TRBD1 matches 7 bases. J was trimmed by 8 bases and V by 10 bases; bases with no gene match: 8. The germline CDR1 and CDR2 sequences are ENHRY and SYGVKD. The CDR3 consists of 12 residues. In DNA form, the CDR3 reads TGTGCCAACAGGGGCCAGTCCGATGAGCAGTTCTTC. Translating gives CANRGQSDEQFF.

V and J are TRBV5-6 and TRBJ1-1; no clear D. The germline gives CDR1 SGHDT, CDR2 YYEEEE. The CDR3 runs 12 residues. Trimming left V 1 base short and J 1 base short, with 2 bases between. CDR3 sequence reads: CASSLQNTEAFF. The CDR3 DNA is TGTGCCAGCAGCTTGCAGAACACTGAAGCTTTCTTT. The full variable domain, completed using reference TRBV5-6 and TRBJ1-1, is DAGVTQSPTHLIKTRGQQVTLRCSPKSGHDTVSWYQQALGQGPQFIFQYYEEEERQRGNFPDRFSGHQFPNYSSELNVNALLLGDSALYLCASSLQNTEAFFGQGTRLTVV.

The J gene is TRBJ1-1, the V gene TRBV10-3; 7 nucleotides match TRBD1. Germline trimming cut 3 bases from V and 1 base from J; bases unmatched to any gene: 2. Germline V gives CDR1 ENHRY, CDR2 SYGVKD. This CDR3 comprises 14 residues. The CDR3 is CAISDRDRNTEAFF. The DNA for the CDR3 is TGTGCCATCAGTGACCGGGACAGGAACACTGAAGCTTTCTTT.

This clone appeared a single time. J is TRBJ1-3 and V is TRBV4-2; 10 bases agree with TRBD1. Trimming took 0 bases from V and 4 from J; bases not matched to a gene: 6. Germline V gene sequence: CDR1 LGHNA, CDR2 YNFKEQ. The CDR3 runs 17 residues. CDR3 in amino acids: CASSQDADRGLGNTIYF. The CDR3 region has the DNA TGTGCCAGCAGCCAAGACGCTGACAGGGGGCTAGGAAACACCATATATTTT.

V gene TRBV6-1 combines with J gene TRBJ1-2; no reliable D call. CDR1 and CDR2 from the germline V gene are MNHNS and SASEGT. V lost 2 bases and J lost 5, with 9 bases in between. This CDR3 has 13 amino acids. The CDR3 nucleotides read TGTGCCAGCAGTGAACAGTACGATTATGGCTACACCTTC. Its translation: CASSEQYDYGYTF.

This clone showed up just a few times. The chain carries TRBV7-3 and TRBJ1-1; D might be TRBD1 (6 bases). The CDR3 runs 13 residues. Trimming took off 4 bases at V and 1 base at J, with 7 bases between the two ends. From germline, CDR1 is SGHTA and CDR2 FQGTGA. The CDR3 here is CASSSQGNTEAFF. CDR3 in DNA: TGTGCCAGCAGCTCACAGGGGAACACTGAAGCTTTCTTT. Variable domain in full (rest from reference TRBV7-3 and TRBJ1-1): GAGVSQTPSNKVTEKGKYVELRCDPISGHTALYWYRQSLGQGPEFLIYFQGTGAADDSGLPNDRFFAVRPEGSVSTLKIQRTERGDSAVYLCASSSQGNTEAFFGQGTRLTVV.

The chain links TRBV15 to TRBJ2-5; 12 nucleotides agree with TRBD1. Germline V gives CDR1 LNHNV, CDR2 YYDKDF (reference sequence). V dropped 4 bases and J dropped 3; count of bases not matched to a gene: 12. This CDR3 is 18 amino acids long. The CDR3 region is CATSTQWGQGAKEETQYF. In nucleotides, the CDR3 is TGTGCCACCAGCACTCAGTGGGGACAGGGGGCGAAAGAAGAGACCCAGTACTTC.

V is TRBV3-1 (or the pseudogene TRBV3-2) and J is TRBJ1-1; D uncertain. CDR1 is LGHDT, CDR2 YNNKEL, per germline (reference sequence). CDR3 length equals 14 residues. Trimming removed 4 bases from V and 1 base from J, with 10 bases in between. This chain's CDR3 is CASSRKGGNTEAFF. DNA of the CDR3: TGTGCCAGCAGCCGCAAAGGAGGGAACACTGAAGCTTTCTTT.

The V call is TRBV30, the J call TRBJ1-2, with D possibly being TRBD1 (5 bases). This CDR3 spans 14 amino acids. The germline V and J ends were trimmed by 2 bases and 7 bases, with 17 bases remaining between them. Germline CDR1 and CDR2: GTSNPN and SVGIG (reference sequence). The CDR3 region has the DNA TGTGCCTGGAGTCCCTTGGGGGGTATAGGTGGCTACACCTTC. Its protein product is CAWSPLGGIGGYTF.

The CDR3 reads CASSQEAPGRRSTDTQYF. The CDR3 DNA is TGTGCCAGCAGCCAAGAAGCCCCTGGGCGGAGGAGCACAGATACGCAGTATTTT. The gene calls are TRBV3-1 (or the pseudogene TRBV3-2) and TRBJ2-3, with D tentatively TRBD2 (5 bases). The CDR3 loop spans 18 amino acids. V was shortened by 0 bases and J by 0 bases, with 16 bases between the two germline ends. The V gene's germline CDR1 is LGHDT and CDR2 YNNKEL (reference sequence).